What follows is one T cell receptor beta chain and its context. Its antigen is as yet unknown. This record comes from a study of T cells expressing NK-cell markers. The germline V gene encodes CDR1 WSHSY and CDR2 SAAADI. CDR3 length: 13 amino acids. Study-wide findings and caveats: In roughly six donors, dominant CD3+CD56+NKG2C+ clonotypes ranked among the top 10 CD8+ clonotypes.

TCRdb reprocessed the 5' RACE reads, with one entry per CDR3 protein and no DNA. The listing contains about 550,000 distinct CDR3 sequences. Sequenced sample: blood T cells: a sorted CD56 or NKG2C T cell subset, CD4+ or CD8+ T cells, or bulk PBMC T cells (not recorded which). This sequence originates from a man aged 18-30 years in good health. The J gene is TRBJ1-1, the V gene TRBV10-2. The CDR3: CASSESQVTEAFF.